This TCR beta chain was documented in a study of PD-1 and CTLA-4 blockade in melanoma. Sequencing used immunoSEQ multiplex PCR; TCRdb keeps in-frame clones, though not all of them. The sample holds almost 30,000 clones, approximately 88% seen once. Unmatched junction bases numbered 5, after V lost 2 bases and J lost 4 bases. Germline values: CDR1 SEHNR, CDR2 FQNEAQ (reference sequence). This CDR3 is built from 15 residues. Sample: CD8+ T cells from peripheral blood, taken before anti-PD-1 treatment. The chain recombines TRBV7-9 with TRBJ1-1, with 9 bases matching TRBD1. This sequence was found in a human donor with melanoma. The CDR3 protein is CASSLSGTGSTEAFF. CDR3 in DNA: TGTGCCAGCAGCTTATCCGGGACAGGGAGCACTGAAGCTTTCTTT.